The entry below gives a single T cell receptor beta chain sequence along with its context. The data stem from a study of shared T cell receptors in the human thymus. Method: immunoSEQ multiplex PCR; TCRdb's copy keeps in-frame clones and lacks some. The table shows some 660,000 clones, with about 89% occurring only once. The CDR3 is made up of 15 amino acids. CDR1 and CDR2 (germline): SGHTA, FQGNSA. The V segment lost 2 bases and the J segment 3 bases; nucleotides outside the gene matches: 3. These same data were also listed under a study on human thymus T cells. That investigation notes: Immunologically healthy infants in Finland undergoing congenital heart defect surgery were the donors. Thymic resections from corrective heart surgery supplied the tissue. Thymic and blood repertoires appeared to display a bias in their usage of V and J genes. As related research reported, thymic repertoires overlapped highly among unrelated individuals.

The specimen sequenced was thymocytes. The sequence derives from a boy younger than two with a congenital heart defect. V and J are TRBV7-2 and TRBJ2-5; TRBD1 aligns across 10 bases. The DNA for the CDR3 is TGTGCCAGCAGCTTATATGGACAGGGGGAAGAGACCCAGTACTTC. Residues: CASSLYGQGEETQYF.